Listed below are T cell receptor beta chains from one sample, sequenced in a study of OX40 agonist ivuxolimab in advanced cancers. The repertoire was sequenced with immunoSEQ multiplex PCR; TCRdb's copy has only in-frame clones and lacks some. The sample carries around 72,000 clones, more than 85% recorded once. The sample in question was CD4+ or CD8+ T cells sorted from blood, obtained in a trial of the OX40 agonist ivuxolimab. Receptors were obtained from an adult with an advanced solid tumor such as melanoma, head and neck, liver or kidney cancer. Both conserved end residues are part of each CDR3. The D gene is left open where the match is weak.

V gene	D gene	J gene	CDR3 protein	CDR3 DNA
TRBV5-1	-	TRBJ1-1	CASSLAENTEAFF	TGCGCCAGCAGCTTGGCCGAAAACACTGAAGCTTTCTTT
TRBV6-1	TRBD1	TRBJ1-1	CAIIGDRRSPEAFF	TGTGCCATTATCGGGGACAGGCGGTCCCCTGAAGCTTTCTTT
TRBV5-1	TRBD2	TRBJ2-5	CASSWGASGEETQYF	TGCGCCAGCAGCTGGGGGGCTAGCGGGGAAGAGACCCAGTACTTC
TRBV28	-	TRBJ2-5	CASSLEETQYF	TGTGCCAGCAGTTTAGAGGAGACCCAGTACTTC
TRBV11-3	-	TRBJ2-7	CASSQVLSTGEQYF	TGTGCCAGCAGCCAGGTGCTCTCTACGGGAGAGCAGTACTTC
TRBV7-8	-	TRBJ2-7	CASSVTGTAFGGEQYF	TGTGCCAGCAGCGTGACCGGGACGGCATTCGGTGGCGAGCAGTACTTC
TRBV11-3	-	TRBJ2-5	CASRKEGETQYF	TGTGCCAGCAGAAAGGAGGGAGAGACCCAGTACTTC
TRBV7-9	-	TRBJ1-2	CASSLKGSYGYTF	TGTGCCAGCAGCTTGAAGGGGAGCTATGGCTACACCTTC
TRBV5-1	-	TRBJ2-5	CASSPEEWGTQYF	TGCGCCAGCAGCCCGGAGGAGTGGGGGACCCAGTACTTC
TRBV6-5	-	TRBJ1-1	CASSYWGRDTEAFF	TGTGCCAGCAGTTACTGGGGTAGGGACACTGAAGCTTTCTTT
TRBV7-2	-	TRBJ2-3	CASSLEGGYTDTQYF	TGTGCCAGCAGCTTAGAGGGGGGGTACACAGATACGCAGTATTTT
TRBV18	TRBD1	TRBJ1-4	CASSPDRGTNEKLFF	TGTGCCAGCTCACCGGACAGGGGAACTAATGAAAAACTGTTTTTT
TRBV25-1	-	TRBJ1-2	CASSPDPGNYGYTF	TGTGCCAGCAGCCCCGACCCAGGAAACTATGGCTACACCTTC
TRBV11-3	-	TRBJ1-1	CASSLTGDTEAFF	TGTGCCAGCAGCTTAACCGGGGACACTGAAGCTTTCTTT
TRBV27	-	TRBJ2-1	CASRPPGLSQFF	TGTGCCAGCAGACCGCCGGGACTCAGCCAGTTCTTC
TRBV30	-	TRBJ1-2	CAWSVGGVVYGYTF	TGTGCCTGGAGTGTCGGGGGGGTGGTCTATGGCTACACCTTC